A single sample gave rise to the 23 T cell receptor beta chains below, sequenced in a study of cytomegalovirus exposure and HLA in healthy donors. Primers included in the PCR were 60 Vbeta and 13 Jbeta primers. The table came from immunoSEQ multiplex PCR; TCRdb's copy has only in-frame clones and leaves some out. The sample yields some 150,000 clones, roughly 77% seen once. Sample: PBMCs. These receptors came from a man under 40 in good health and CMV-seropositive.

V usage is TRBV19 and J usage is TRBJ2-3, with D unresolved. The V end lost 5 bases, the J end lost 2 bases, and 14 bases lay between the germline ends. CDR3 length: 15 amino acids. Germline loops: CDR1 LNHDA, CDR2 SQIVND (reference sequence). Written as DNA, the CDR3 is TGTGCCAGTAGTCTTTTTGGCTCTCCCACAGATACGCAGTATTTT. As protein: CASSLFGSPTDTQYF.

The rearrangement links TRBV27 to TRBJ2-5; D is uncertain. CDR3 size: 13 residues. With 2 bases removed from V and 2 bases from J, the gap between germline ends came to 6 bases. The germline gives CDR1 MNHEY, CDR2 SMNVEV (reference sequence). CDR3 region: CASSLATQETQYF. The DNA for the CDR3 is TGTGCCAGCAGTTTAGCCACACAAGAGACCCAGTACTTC.

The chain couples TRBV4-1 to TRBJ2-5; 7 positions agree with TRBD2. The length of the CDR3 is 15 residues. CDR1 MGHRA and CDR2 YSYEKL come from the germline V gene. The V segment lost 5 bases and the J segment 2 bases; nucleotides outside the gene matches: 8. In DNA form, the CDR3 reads TGCGCCAGCAGCAAAAGCGCACTAGCGCAAGAGACCCAGTACTTC. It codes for CASSKSALAQETQYF.

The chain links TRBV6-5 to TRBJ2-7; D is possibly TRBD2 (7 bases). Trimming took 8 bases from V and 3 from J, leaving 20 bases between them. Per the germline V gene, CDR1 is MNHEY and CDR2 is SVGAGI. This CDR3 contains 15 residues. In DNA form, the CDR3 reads TGTGCCAGCGCCAAGGGAGGGAACAGGGTCTACGAGCAGTACTTC. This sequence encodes CASAKGGNRVYEQYF.

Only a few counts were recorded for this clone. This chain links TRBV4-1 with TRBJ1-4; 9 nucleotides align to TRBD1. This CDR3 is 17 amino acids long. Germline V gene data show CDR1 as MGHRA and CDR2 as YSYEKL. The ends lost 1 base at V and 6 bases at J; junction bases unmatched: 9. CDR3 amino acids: CASSQGDQTGGDEKLFF. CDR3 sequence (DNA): TGCGCCAGCAGCCAAGGGGACCAGACAGGGGGGGATGAAAAACTGTTTTTT.

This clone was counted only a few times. This chain's CDR3 is CASSYVTGGQETQYF. CDR3 in DNA: TGTGCCAGCAGTTACGTCACAGGGGGCCAAGAGACCCAGTACTTC. The genes are TRBV6-5 and TRBJ2-5, with TRBD1 identical over 8 bases. The V and J ends lost 2 bases and 1 base, in that order; junction bases with no gene match: 3. Germline assignment: CDR1 MNHEY and CDR2 SVGAGI. The CDR3 contains 15 residues.

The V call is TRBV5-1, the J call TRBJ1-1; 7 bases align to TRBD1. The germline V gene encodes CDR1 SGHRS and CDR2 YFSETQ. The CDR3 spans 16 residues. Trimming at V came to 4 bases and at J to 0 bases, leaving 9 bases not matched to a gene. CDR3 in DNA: TGCGCCAGCAGCCCACGGGACAGTGTCATGAACACTGAAGCTTTCTTT. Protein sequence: CASSPRDSVMNTEAFF.

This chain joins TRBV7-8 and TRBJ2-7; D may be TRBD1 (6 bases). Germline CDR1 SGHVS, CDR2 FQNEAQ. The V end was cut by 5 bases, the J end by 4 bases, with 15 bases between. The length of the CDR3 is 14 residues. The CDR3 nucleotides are TGTGCCAGCAGCACGGCGACAGGCGCGTACGAGCAGTACTTC. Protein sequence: CASSTATGAYEQYF.

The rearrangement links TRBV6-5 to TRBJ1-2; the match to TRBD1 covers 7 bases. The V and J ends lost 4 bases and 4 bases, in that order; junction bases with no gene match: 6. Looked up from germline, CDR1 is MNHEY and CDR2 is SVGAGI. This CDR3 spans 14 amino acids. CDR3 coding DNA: TGTGCCAGCAGTTCCGGACAGGCCGTCTATGGCTACACCTTC. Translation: CASSSGQAVYGYTF.

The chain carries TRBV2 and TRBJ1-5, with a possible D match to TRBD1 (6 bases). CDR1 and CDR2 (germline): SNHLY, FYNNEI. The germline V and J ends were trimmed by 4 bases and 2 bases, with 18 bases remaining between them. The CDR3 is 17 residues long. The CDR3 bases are TGTGCCAGCAGTGGCCGAGGGGGGGCGTTGGGCAATCAGCCCCAGCATTTT. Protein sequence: CASSGRGGALGNQPQHF.

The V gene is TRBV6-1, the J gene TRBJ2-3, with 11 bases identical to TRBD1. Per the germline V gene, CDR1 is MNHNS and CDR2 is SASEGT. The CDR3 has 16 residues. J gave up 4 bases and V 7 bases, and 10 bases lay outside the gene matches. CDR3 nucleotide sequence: TGTGCCAGCAATGACGGACAGGGGGCTATGCCAGATACGCAGTATTTT. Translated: CASNDGQGAMPDTQYF.

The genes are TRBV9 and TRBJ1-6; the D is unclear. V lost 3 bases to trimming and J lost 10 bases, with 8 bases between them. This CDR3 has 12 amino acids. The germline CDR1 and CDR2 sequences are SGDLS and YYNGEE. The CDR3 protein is CASSGTESPLHF. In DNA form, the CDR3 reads TGTGCCAGCAGCGGCACTGAATCACCCCTCCACTTT.

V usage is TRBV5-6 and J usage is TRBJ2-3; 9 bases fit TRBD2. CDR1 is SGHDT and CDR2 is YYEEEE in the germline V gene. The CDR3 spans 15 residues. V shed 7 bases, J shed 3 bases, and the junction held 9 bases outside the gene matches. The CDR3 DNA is TGTGCCAGCGAGCGGGGGGACAGATCGACAGATACGCAGTATTTT. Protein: CASERGDRSTDTQYF.

The chain's CDR3 is CASRGGGGPFEQYF. The DNA for the CDR3 is TGTGCCTCGCGAGGGGGGGGAGGGCCATTCGAGCAGTACTTC. This chain joins TRBV30 and TRBJ2-7; a possible D gene is TRBD2 (7 bases). This CDR3 is 14 amino acids long. V was clipped by 7 bases and J by 6 bases, with 22 bases between them. The germline gives CDR1 GTSNPN, CDR2 SVGIG (reference sequence).

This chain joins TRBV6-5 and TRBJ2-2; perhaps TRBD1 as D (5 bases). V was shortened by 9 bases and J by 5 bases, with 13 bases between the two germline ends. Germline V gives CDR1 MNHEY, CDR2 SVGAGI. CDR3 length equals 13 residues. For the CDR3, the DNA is TGTGCCAGTTCCAGGGTACGAACCGGGGAGCTGTTTTTT. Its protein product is CASSRVRTGELFF.

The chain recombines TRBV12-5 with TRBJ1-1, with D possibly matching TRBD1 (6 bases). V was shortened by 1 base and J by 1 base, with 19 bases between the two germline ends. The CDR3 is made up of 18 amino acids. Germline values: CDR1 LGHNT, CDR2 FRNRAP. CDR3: CASGLAIPVWTANTEAFF. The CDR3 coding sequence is TGTGCTAGTGGTTTGGCGATTCCCGTGTGGACAGCGAACACTGAAGCTTTCTTT.

The CDR3 DNA sequence: TGTGCCAGCAGCTCCGACAGGGCGTCTTATCAGCCCCAGCATTTT. Translated, it gives CASSSDRASYQPQHF. The chain is built from TRBV28 and TRBJ1-5; TRBD1 matches at 7 bases. Per the germline V gene, CDR1 is MDHEN and CDR2 is SYDVKM. After removal of 6 bases from V and 5 bases from J, the junction contained 10 bases not matched to a gene. The CDR3 is 15 residues long.

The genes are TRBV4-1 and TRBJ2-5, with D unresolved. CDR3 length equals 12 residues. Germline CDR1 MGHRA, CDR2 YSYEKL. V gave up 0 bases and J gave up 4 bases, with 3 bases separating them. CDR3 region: CASSQDLETQYF. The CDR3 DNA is TGCGCCAGCAGCCAAGATCTAGAGACCCAGTACTTC.

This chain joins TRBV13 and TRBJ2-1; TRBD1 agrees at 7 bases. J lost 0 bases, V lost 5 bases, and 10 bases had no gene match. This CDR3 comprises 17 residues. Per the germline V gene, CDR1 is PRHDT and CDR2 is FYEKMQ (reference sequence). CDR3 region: CASSPSLTGFSYNEQFF. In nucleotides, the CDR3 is TGTGCCAGCAGCCCTTCATTGACAGGGTTCTCCTACAATGAGCAGTTCTTC.

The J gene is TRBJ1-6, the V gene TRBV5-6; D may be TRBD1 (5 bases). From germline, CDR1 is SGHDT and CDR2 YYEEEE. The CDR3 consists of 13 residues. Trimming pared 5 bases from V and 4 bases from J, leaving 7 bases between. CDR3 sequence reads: CASSGAYNSPLHF. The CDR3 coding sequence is TGTGCCAGCAGTGGGGCATATAATTCACCCCTCCACTTT.

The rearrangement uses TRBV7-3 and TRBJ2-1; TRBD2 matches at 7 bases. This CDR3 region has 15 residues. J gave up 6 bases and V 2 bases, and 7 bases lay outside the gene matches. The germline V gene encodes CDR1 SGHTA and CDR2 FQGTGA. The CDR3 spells CASSLAGVLSNEQFF. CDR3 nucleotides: TGTGCCAGCAGCTTAGCGGGGGTCCTGTCCAATGAGCAGTTCTTC.

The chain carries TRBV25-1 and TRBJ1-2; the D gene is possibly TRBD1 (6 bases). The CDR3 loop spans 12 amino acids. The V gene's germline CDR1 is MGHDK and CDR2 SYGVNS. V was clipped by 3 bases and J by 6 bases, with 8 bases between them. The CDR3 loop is CASSDRGHGYTF. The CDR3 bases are TGTGCCAGCAGTGACAGGGGTCATGGCTACACCTTC.

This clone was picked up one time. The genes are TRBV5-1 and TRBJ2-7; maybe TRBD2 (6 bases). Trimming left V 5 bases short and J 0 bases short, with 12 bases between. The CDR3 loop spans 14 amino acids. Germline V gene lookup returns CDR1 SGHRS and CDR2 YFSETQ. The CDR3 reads CASRPGVTSYEQYF. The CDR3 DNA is TGCGCCAGCAGACCGGGAGTAACCTCCTACGAGCAGTACTTC.